This note documents a single TCR beta chain sequence. What it binds is not known. This specimen comes from a study of shared clonotypes between healthy human individuals. Notes on the study in general: Sampling covered blood only; tissue repertoires likely differ. When naive CD4 clonotypes were compared across a handful of donors, 4% to 6.5% were shared.

DNA at around 200 ng, tens of thousands of T cell genomes, went into sorted-subset replicate PCRs. Repertoires were generated with immunoSEQ multiplex PCR, while TCRdb's copy carries only in-frame clones and drops some. The sample comprises some 900,000 clones, less than 85% of which are singletons, and approximately 1.5% rests with the top ten. What was sequenced was memory CD4+ T cells sorted from blood. Described subset: CD45RA-negative fraction. This TCR derives from a man in his late teens or twenties in good health.

In DNA form, the CDR3 reads TGTGCCAGCAGCACAGACAACTATGGCTACACCTTC. It specifies CASSTDNYGYTF. The chain employs TRBV7-9 and TRBJ1-2; no reliable D call. The CDR3 contains 12 residues. Trimming removed 5 bases at V and 2 bases at J, with 6 bases between. Germline assignment: CDR1 SEHNR and CDR2 FQNEAQ (reference sequence).